The sequence of this T cell receptor beta chain was determined in a study of neurological immune-mediated disorders. This clonotype was counted many times. No antigen is known for it. PBMCs stored at -80 C, 2 million in total, were the source of the unsorted libraries. TCRdb reprocessed the 5' RACE reads via MiXCR and lists one record per CDR3 protein. The data show approximately 87,000 distinct CDR3 sequences, about 14% seen once. CDR1 SEHNR and CDR2 FQNEAQ come from the germline V gene (reference sequence). V lost 4 bases and J 9 bases, leaving 19 bases between the germline ends. This CDR3 is 16 amino acids long. Study conclusions and caveats: The most TCR clonal expansion was seen in HTLV-1-associated myelopathy, and the least was seen in multiple sclerosis, which fell below healthy controls.

What was sequenced was PBMCs. The rearrangement links TRBV7-9 to TRBJ1-6, with D hard to call. The sequence came from a woman in her forties or fifties in good health. The CDR3 DNA reads as TGTGCCAGCAGCTCGACCGCGGGTGGCCAAGGTTCACCCCTCCACTTT. It encodes CASSSTAGGQGSPLHF.